Following are 25 T cell receptor beta chains from one sample sequenced in a study of blood T cell repertoires in COVID-19. TCRdb's copy holds only in-frame clones and misses some; the assay was immunoSEQ multiplex PCR. The table shows hundreds of thousands of clones, with 86% occurring only once. Source material: peripheral blood. The receptor set was obtained from a woman in her sixties or seventies with COVID-19, enrolled during active disease.

V gene TRBV3-1 (or the pseudogene TRBV3-2) combines with J gene TRBJ1-4; 7 nucleotides align to TRBD1. The CDR3 has 12 residues. Germline-derived CDR1 and CDR2 are LGHDT and YNNKEL (reference sequence). V lost 3 bases and J lost 10; bases outside the gene matches: 2. CDR3 nucleotide sequence: TGTGCCAGCAGCCAGTACAGGGGAAAACTGTTTTTT. Its translation is CASSQYRGKLFF.

The DNA of the CDR3 is TGTGCTAGTGAGCGGACGGGGGAGCTCACAGATACGCAGTATTTT. Its protein is CASERTGELTDTQYF. This rearrangement joins TRBV12-5 to TRBJ2-3; D is perhaps TRBD2 (6 bases). There are 15 residues in the CDR3. Germline V gives CDR1 LGHNT, CDR2 FRNRAP. V lost 7 bases and J lost 2, with 16 bases in between.

This clone has a single count. CDR3 amino acids: CSVGWTSGDTQYF. The CDR3 region has the DNA TGCAGCGTTGGATGGACTAGCGGAGATACGCAGTATTTT. The rearrangement joins TRBV29-1 to TRBJ2-3, with TRBD2 matching over 10 bases. Unmatched junction bases numbered 3, after V lost 4 bases and J lost 5 bases. The CDR3 totals 13 residues. Germline V gene lookup returns CDR1 SQVTM and CDR2 ANQGSEA.

The rearrangement joins TRBV2 to TRBJ2-1; 10 nucleotides align to TRBD2. The germline V gene encodes CDR1 SNHLY and CDR2 FYNNEI. There are 16 residues in the CDR3. J gave up 8 bases and V 8 bases, and 15 bases lay outside the gene matches. The CDR3 DNA sequence: TGTGCCAGCGAAGGGTCTAGCGGGGGCCACGAGGATGAGCAGTTCTTC. Translated, it gives CASEGSSGGHEDEQFF.

This clone has only one observation. The V call is TRBV20-1, the J call TRBJ2-1; TRBD2 might be the D (7 bases). Deletions cut 3 bases from V and 6 bases from J, with 18 bases between. CDR3 size: 15 residues. From germline, CDR1 is DFQATT and CDR2 SNEGSKA (reference sequence). The CDR3 DNA reads TGCAGTGCTAGTATTATGGGGGGGCCGGGCAATGAGCAGTTCTTC. It encodes CSASIMGGPGNEQFF.

This chain joins TRBV6-6 and TRBJ1-3, with 7 positions matching TRBD1. V lost 2 bases and J lost 1; bases outside the gene matches: 5. The CDR3 has 16 amino acids. Germline V lookup: CDR1 MNHNY, CDR2 SVGAGI (reference sequence). CDR3 DNA sequence: TGTGCCAGCAGTTACCCGGAGACAGGGTCTGGAAACACCATATATTTT. Its translation is CASSYPETGSGNTIYF.

This clone has just one count. The chain uses TRBV27 and TRBJ2-7; TRBD1 agrees at 8 bases. Looked up from germline, CDR1 is MNHEY and CDR2 is SMNVEV (reference sequence). The CDR3 has 14 amino acids. V lost 5 bases, J lost 3 bases, and 6 bases stayed unmatched. CDR3 sequence: CASSPGQGVYEQYF. Here the CDR3 DNA reads TGTGCCAGCAGTCCAGGACAGGGAGTCTACGAGCAGTACTTC.

V and J are TRBV5-1 and TRBJ1-1, with TRBD1 as a possible D gene (6 bases). Deletions cut 4 bases from V and 0 bases from J, with 13 bases between. Looked up from germline, CDR1 is SGHRS and CDR2 is YFSETQ. This CDR3 is built from 15 residues. Here the CDR3 reads CASSDMDRMNTEAFF. The CDR3 bases are TGCGCCAGCAGCGACATGGACAGAATGAACACTGAAGCTTTCTTT.

The rearrangement links TRBV6-6 to TRBJ1-5, with D perhaps matching TRBD1 (5 bases). The length of the CDR3 is 14 residues. The germline gives CDR1 MNHNY, CDR2 SVGAGI (reference sequence). Deletions cut 7 bases from V and 0 bases from J, with 10 bases between. The CDR3 protein is CASNRQSSNQPQHF. The CDR3 region has the DNA TGTGCCAGCAACAGACAGTCTAGCAATCAGCCCCAGCATTTT.

The rearrangement uses TRBV27 and TRBJ2-1, with TRBD2 matching 8 bases. The germline V gene encodes CDR1 MNHEY and CDR2 SMNVEV (reference sequence). The trim removed 6 bases at V and 0 bases at J, leaving 4 bases unmatched. CDR3 length: 15 residues. DNA for the CDR3: TGTGCCAGCAGGGGAACTAGCGGCTCCTACAATGAGCAGTTCTTC. Its translation is CASRGTSGSYNEQFF.

Written as DNA, the CDR3 is TGTGCCAGCAGTTCCCGACTAGCGGGGGCGTCGTCCGTCGGCACAGATACGCAGTATTTT. Protein product: CASSSRLAGASSVGTDTQYF. The V call is TRBV28, the J call TRBJ2-3; TRBD2 matches 12 bases. The CDR3 covers 20 residues. The V gene end was trimmed by 4 bases and the J gene end by 1 base; junction bases not matched to a gene: 15. Germline assignment: CDR1 MDHEN and CDR2 SYDVKM.

The chain has TRBV6-1 and TRBJ1-1, with D possibly being TRBD1 (6 bases). The ends were cut back, 0 bases at V and 5 bases at J, with 16 bases in the middle. This CDR3 has 16 residues. CDR1 MNHNS and CDR2 SASEGT come from the germline V gene. DNA of the CDR3: TGTGCCAGCAGTGAAGCGCTAACAGGGAAATGGACTGAAGCTTTCTTT. Translated, it gives CASSEALTGKWTEAFF.

The V gene is TRBV24-1, the J gene TRBJ2-5; TRBD2 aligns across 8 bases. CDR1 is KGHDR and CDR2 is SFDVKD in the germline V gene. The ends lost 4 bases at V and 2 bases at J; junction bases unmatched: 8. This CDR3 spans 16 amino acids. The CDR3 sequence: CATSEGTSRGQETQYF. The CDR3 DNA sequence: TGTGCCACCAGTGAGGGGACTAGTCGGGGGCAAGAGACCCAGTACTTC.

The rearrangement links TRBV29-1 to TRBJ2-3; 8 bases are a match to TRBD1. The germline CDR1 and CDR2 sequences are SQVTM and ANQGSEA. V trimming: 1 base; J trimming: 6 bases; junction bases outside the gene matches: 3. This CDR3 has 13 amino acids. CDR3 sequence: CSVEGTGSDTQYF. DNA of the CDR3: TGCAGCGTTGAAGGGACAGGGAGCGATACGCAGTATTTT.

The chain has TRBV5-1 and TRBJ1-3; maybe TRBD1 (6 bases). CDR1 and CDR2 from the germline V gene are SGHRS and YFSETQ. Trimming stripped 4 bases from V and 0 bases from J, with 8 bases between. The CDR3 consists of 14 residues. CDR3 residues: CASSGGHSGNTIYF. CDR3 in DNA: TGCGCCAGCAGCGGGGGACACTCTGGAAACACCATATATTTT.

This clone has only one observation. The genes are TRBV19 and TRBJ2-6, with a possible D match to TRBD1 (5 bases). This CDR3 has 15 residues. Germline V gives CDR1 LNHDA, CDR2 SQIVND (reference sequence). The V end was cut by 9 bases, the J end by 4 bases, with 16 bases between. CDR3 region: CASTRQSHGANVLTF. CDR3 in DNA: TGTGCCAGCACAAGACAGTCTCACGGGGCCAACGTCCTGACTTTC. The full variable domain, in which reference TRBV19 and TRBJ2-6 provide the parts outside the CDR3, is DGGITQSPKYLFRKEGQNVTLSCEQNLNHDAMYWYRQDPGQGLRLIYYSQIVNDFQKGDIAEGYSVSREKKESFPLTVTSAQKNPTAFYLCASTRQSHGANVLTFGAGSRLTVL.

This clone was seen a single time. The chain has TRBV2 and TRBJ1-1; D is unresolved. The CDR3 spans 11 residues. The V and J ends lost 7 bases and 7 bases respectively, with 10 bases between them. Looked up from germline, CDR1 is SNHLY and CDR2 is FYNNEI. CDR3 DNA sequence: TGTGCCAGCAAGACGTCGGGTGAAGCTTTCTTT. Translated: CASKTSGEAFF.

The rearrangement uses TRBV27 and TRBJ1-6; a possible D gene is TRBD1 (6 bases). Trimming took 8 bases from V and 11 from J, leaving 19 bases between them. The CDR3 is 14 residues long. Germline CDR1 reads MNHEY; CDR2 reads SMNVEV (reference sequence). The CDR3 sequence is CASWAQGGGTPLHF. The DNA for the CDR3 is TGTGCCAGCTGGGCCCAAGGGGGGGGGACACCCCTCCACTTT.

The chain joins TRBV28 to TRBJ2-7; TRBD2 might be the D (6 bases). Per the germline V gene, CDR1 is MDHEN and CDR2 is SYDVKM. The V end was cut by 5 bases, the J end by 4 bases, with 15 bases between. The length of the CDR3 is 14 residues. CDR3: CASSRDLMVYEQYF. CDR3 bases: TGTGCCAGCAGTCGGGACTTAATGGTTTACGAGCAGTACTTC.

In this sample, this clone turned up once. The V gene is TRBV30, the J gene TRBJ1-6; 9 bases are a match to TRBD1. Germline CDR1 and CDR2: GTSNPN and SVGIG (reference sequence). Germline trimming cut 2 bases from V and 6 bases from J; bases unmatched to any gene: 5. The CDR3 covers 15 residues. The CDR3 loop is CAWSTGGFVNSPLHF. CDR3 nucleotides: TGTGCCTGGAGTACAGGGGGCTTTGTTAATTCACCCCTCCACTTT.

A single count supports this clone. One junction end does not reproduce the germline sequence, and a read error may be involved. V gene TRBV11-2 combines with J gene TRBJ2-5; 8 nucleotides line up with TRBD2. This CDR3 is built from 16 residues. The germline CDR1 and CDR2 sequences are SGHAT and FQNNGV. Written as DNA, the CDR3 is TGTGCCAGCAACACCGGGGGGGGCCCTCTCCAAGAGGCCCAGTACTTC. Protein: CASNTGGGPLQEAQYF.

The chain couples TRBV18 to TRBJ2-7; TRBD2 matches at 8 bases. J was trimmed by 5 bases and V by 5 bases; bases with no gene match: 2. Germline CDR1 is KGHSH and CDR2 is LQKENI. CDR3 length: 12 amino acids. In DNA form, the CDR3 reads TGTGCCAGCTCAGCAGCGGGGGACGAGCAGTACTTC. Protein: CASSAAGDEQYF.

For the CDR3, the DNA is TGTGCCAGCTCGGCGGGACTAGGCTACAATGAGCAGTTCTTC. It is translated as CASSAGLGYNEQFF. The V call is TRBV27, the J call TRBJ2-1, with 8 nucleotides matching TRBD2. Looked up from germline, CDR1 is MNHEY and CDR2 is SMNVEV (reference sequence). V shed 8 bases, J shed 3 bases, and the junction held 6 bases outside the gene matches. The CDR3 runs 14 residues.

This clone was seen only once. The chain has TRBV21-1 and TRBJ1-5; the D call TRBD1 from the table was never checked on the DNA. TRBV21-1 is an annotated pseudogene. This CDR3 has 15 amino acids. The CDR3 region has the DNA TGTGCCAGCAGCAGGTGTCGACAAGACAATCAGCCCCAGCATTTT. It yields the protein CASSRCRQDNQPQHF.

The chain has TRBV9 and TRBJ1-2, with TRBD1 as a possible D gene (5 bases). Trimming stripped 1 base from V and 8 bases from J, with 12 bases between. The CDR3 runs to 13 residues. Germline CDR1 is SGDLS and CDR2 is YYNGEE. The CDR3 spells CASSVSQAGGYTF. The DNA for the CDR3 is TGTGCCAGCAGCGTAAGTCAGGCAGGGGGCTACACCTTC.